This T cell receptor beta chain was identified in a study of OX40 agonist ivuxolimab in advanced cancers. The trim removed 6 bases at V and 6 bases at J, leaving 9 bases unmatched. Per germline, CDR1 SNHLY and CDR2 FYNNEI. CDR3 length equals 14 residues. The repertoire was sequenced with immunoSEQ multiplex PCR; TCRdb's copy has only in-frame clones and lacks some. The data contain some 79,000 clones, about 93% of them singletons. Comments on this clone: A read error may explain this, as a much larger clone is one base away. The sample carries other DNA sequences with the same CDR3.

The clonotype was recovered from an adult with an advanced solid tumor such as melanoma, head and neck, liver or kidney cancer. Sequencing was performed on CD4+ or CD8+ T cells sorted from blood, taken in a trial of the OX40 agonist ivuxolimab. The rearrangement links TRBV2 to TRBJ2-7, with 9 bases that match TRBD2. The CDR3 sequence: CASRVAGATFEQYF. The CDR3 region has the DNA TGTGCCAGCAGAGTAGCGGGAGCGACCTTCGAGCAGTACTTC.